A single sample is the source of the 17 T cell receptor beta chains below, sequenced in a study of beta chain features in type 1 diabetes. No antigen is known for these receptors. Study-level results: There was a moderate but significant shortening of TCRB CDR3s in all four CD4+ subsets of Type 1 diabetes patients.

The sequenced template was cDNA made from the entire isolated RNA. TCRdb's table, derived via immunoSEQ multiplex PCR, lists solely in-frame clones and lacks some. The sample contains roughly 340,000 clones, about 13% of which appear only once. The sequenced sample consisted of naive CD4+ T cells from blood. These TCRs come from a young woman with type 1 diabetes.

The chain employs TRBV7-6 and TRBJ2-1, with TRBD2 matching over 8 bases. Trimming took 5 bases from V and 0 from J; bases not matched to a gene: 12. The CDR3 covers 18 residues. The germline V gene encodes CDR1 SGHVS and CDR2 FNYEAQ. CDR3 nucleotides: TGTGCCAGCAGCCCCGAACCTACTAGCGGCAGCTCCTACAATGAGCAGTTCTTC. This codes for CASSPEPTSGSSYNEQFF. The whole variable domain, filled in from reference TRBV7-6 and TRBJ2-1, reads GAGVSQSPRYKVTKRGQDVALRCDPISGHVSLYWYRQALGQGPEFLTYFNYEAQQDKSGLPNDRFSAERPEGSISTLTIQRTEQRDSAMYRCASSPEPTSGSSYNEQFFGPGTRLTVL.

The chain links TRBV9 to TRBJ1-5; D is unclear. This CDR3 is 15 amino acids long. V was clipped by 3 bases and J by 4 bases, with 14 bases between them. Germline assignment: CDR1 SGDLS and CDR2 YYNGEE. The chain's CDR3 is CASSALAGNNQPQHF. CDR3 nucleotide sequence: TGTGCCAGCAGCGCCCTGGCGGGTAATAATCAGCCCCAGCATTTT. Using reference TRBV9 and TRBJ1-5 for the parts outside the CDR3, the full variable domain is DSGVTQTPKHLITATGQRVTLRCSPRSGDLSVYWYQQSLDQGLQFLIQYYNGEERAKGNILERFSAQQFPDLHSELNLSSLELGDSALYFCASSALAGNNQPQHFGDGTRLSIL.

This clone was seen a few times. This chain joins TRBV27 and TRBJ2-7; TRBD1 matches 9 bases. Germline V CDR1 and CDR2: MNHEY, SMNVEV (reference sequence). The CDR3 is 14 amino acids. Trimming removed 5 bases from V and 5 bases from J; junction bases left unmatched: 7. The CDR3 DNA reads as TGTGCCAGCAGTCACCGGGACAGGGCCCACGAGCAGTACTTC. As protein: CASSHRDRAHEQYF.

The CDR3 protein is CASSVGETRVGEQYF. The CDR3 bases are TGTGCCAGCAGCGTAGGAGAGACTAGAGTCGGCGAGCAGTACTTC. The chain carries TRBV9 and TRBJ2-7, with D perhaps TRBD2 (6 bases). CDR1 and CDR2 (germline): SGDLS, YYNGEE. The V end was cut by 0 bases, the J end by 6 bases, with 16 bases between. There are 15 residues in the CDR3.

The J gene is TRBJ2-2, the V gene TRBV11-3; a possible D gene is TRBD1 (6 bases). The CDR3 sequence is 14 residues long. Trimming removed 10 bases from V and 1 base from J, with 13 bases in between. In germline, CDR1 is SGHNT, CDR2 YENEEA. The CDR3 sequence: CATHPDRNTGELFF. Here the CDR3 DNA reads TGTGCCACCCACCCGGACAGGAACACCGGGGAGCTGTTTTTT. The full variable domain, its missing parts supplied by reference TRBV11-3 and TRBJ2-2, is EAGVVQSPRYKIIEKKQPVAFWCNPISGHNTLYWYLQNLGQGPELLIRYENEEAVDDSQLPKDRFSAERLKGVDSTLKIQPAELGDSAVYLCATHPDRNTGELFFGEGSRLTVL.

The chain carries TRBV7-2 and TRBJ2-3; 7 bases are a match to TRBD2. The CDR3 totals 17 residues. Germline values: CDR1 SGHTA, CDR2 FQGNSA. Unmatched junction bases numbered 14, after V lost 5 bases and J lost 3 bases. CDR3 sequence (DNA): TGTGCCAGCAGCCCCCGGCGGCTGGCGGGAGTAACAGATACGCAGTATTTT. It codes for CASSPRRLAGVTDTQYF.

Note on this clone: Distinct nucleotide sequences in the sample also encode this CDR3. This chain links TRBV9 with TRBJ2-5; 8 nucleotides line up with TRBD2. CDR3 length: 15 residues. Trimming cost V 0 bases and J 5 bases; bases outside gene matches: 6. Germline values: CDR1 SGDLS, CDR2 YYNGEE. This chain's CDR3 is CASSVASGRGETQYF. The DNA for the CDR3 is TGTGCCAGCAGCGTAGCAAGCGGGAGAGGGGAGACCCAGTACTTC.

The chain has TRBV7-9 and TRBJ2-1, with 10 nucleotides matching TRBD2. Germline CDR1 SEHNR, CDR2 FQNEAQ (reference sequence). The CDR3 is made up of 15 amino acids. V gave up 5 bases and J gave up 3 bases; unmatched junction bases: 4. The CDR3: CASSPSGSLYNEQFF. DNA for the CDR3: TGTGCCAGCAGCCCTAGCGGGAGCCTCTACAATGAGCAGTTCTTC.

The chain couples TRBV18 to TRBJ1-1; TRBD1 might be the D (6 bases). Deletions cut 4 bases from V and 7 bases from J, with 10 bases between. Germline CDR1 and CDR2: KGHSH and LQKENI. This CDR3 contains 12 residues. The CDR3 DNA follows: TGTGCCAGCTCACAAACGGACAGTGAAGCTTTCTTT. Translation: CASSQTDSEAFF.

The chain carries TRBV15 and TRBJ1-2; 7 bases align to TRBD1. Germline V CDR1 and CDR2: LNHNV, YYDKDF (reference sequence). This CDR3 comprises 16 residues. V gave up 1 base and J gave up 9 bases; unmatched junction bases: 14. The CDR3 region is CATSRVRGLGGESYTF. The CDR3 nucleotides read TGTGCCACCAGCAGAGTGCGGGGTCTAGGGGGCGAGAGCTACACCTTC.

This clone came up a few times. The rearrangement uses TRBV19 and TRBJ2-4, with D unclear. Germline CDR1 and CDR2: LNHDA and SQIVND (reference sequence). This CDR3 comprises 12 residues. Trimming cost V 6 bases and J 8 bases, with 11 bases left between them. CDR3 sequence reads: CASSSPADIQYF. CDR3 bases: TGTGCCAGTAGCAGCCCGGCGGACATTCAGTACTTC. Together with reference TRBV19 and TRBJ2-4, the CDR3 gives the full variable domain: DGGITQSPKYLFRKEGQNVTLSCEQNLNHDAMYWYRQDPGQGLRLIYYSQIVNDFQKGDIAEGYSVSREKKESFPLTVTSAQKNPTAFYLCASSSPADIQYFGAGTRLSVL.

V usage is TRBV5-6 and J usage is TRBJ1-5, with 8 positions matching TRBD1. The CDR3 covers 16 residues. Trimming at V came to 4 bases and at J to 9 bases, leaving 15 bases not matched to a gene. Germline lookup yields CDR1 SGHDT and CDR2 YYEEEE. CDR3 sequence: CASSNDRGRGSGPQHF. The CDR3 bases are TGTGCCAGCAGCAATGACAGGGGACGAGGAAGTGGGCCCCAGCATTTT.

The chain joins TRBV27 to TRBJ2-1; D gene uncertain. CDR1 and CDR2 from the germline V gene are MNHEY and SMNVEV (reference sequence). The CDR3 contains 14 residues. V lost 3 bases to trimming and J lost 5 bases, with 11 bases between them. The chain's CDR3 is CASSFRQVDNEQFF. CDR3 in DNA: TGTGCCAGCAGTTTTAGGCAGGTGGACAATGAGCAGTTCTTC.

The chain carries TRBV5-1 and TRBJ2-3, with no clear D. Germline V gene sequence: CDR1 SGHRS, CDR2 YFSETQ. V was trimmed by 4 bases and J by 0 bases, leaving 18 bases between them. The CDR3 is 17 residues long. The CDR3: CASSPPGGLASTDTQYF. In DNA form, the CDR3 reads TGCGCCAGCAGCCCCCCTGGTGGGCTGGCTAGCACAGATACGCAGTATTTT.

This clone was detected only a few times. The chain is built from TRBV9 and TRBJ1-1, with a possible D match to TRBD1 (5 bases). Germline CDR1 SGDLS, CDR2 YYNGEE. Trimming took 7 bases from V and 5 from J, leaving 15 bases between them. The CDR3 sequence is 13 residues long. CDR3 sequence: CASAAHGGTEAFF. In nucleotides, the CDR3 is TGTGCCAGCGCCGCGCATGGGGGGACTGAAGCTTTCTTT. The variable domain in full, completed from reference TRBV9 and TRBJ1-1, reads DSGVTQTPKHLITATGQRVTLRCSPRSGDLSVYWYQQSLDQGLQFLIQYYNGEERAKGNILERFSAQQFPDLHSELNLSSLELGDSALYFCASAAHGGTEAFFGQGTRLTVV.

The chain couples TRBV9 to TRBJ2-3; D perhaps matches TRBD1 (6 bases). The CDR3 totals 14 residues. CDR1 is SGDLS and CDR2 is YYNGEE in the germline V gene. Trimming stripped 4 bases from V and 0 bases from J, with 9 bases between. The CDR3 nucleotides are TGTGCCAGCAGCATGACAGGTAGCACAGATACGCAGTATTTT. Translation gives CASSMTGSTDTQYF.

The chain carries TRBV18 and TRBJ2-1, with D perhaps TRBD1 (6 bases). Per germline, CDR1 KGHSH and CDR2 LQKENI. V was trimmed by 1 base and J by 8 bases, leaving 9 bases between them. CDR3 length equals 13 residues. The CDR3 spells CASSPLQGDEQFF. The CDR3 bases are TGTGCCAGCTCACCACTACAGGGCGATGAGCAGTTCTTC.